The rows below give T cell receptor beta chains drawn from one sample of a study of lymphopenia after photon versus proton radiotherapy. TCRdb keeps only in-frame clones here, not all; method: immunoSEQ multiplex PCR. The data contain approximately 58,000 clones, over 70% of them singletons. The sequenced sample was peripheral blood, obtained from a patient treated with photon-based radiotherapy. These receptors were obtained from a man aged 45-65 years with gastric cancer. Both conserved end residues are part of each CDR3. Fields, in order: V gene, D gene, J gene, clone size, CDR3 DNA, CDR3 protein. The D gene is left open where the match is weak. Clone size, where shown, is once, few, many, or a class for clones that have expanded.

>TRBV19|-|TRBJ2-7|-
TGTGCCAGTAGTATAGGACAGTCAGCAGACGAGCAGTACTTC
CASSIGQSADEQYF
>TRBV7-8|-|TRBJ2-6|-
TGTGCCAGCAGCCGCACCGGACAATCTGGGGCCAACGTCCTGACTTTC
CASSRTGQSGANVLTF
>TRBV7-9|-|TRBJ2-5|-
TGTGCCAGCAGCCCCGAAGCAGAGACCCAGTACTTC
CASSPEAETQYF
>TRBV19|TRBD1|TRBJ2-5|-
TGTGCCAGTAGTCCTGGGACAGGGGAACCCCAAGAGACCCAGTACTTC
CASSPGTGEPQETQYF
>TRBV18|-|TRBJ1-1|-
TGTGCCAGCTCACCTGCCCAAAGGAACACTGAAGCTTTCTTT
CASSPAQRNTEAFF
>TRBV9|-|TRBJ1-5|-
TGTGCCAGCAGCGTAGCCCGGACAGACAGCAATCAGCCCCAGCATTTT
CASSVARTDSNQPQHF
>TRBV21-1|-|TRBJ1-2|-
TGTGCCAGCAGCTGCCTCCCGTGGACGCACTATGGCTACACCTTC
CASSCLPWTHYGYTF
>TRBV7-9|-|TRBJ1-5|-
TGTGCCAGCAGCCGGGACAACAATCAGCCCCAGCATTTT
CASSRDNNQPQHF
>TRBV7-3|TRBD2|TRBJ2-2|-
TGTGCCAGCAGCTCGCTAGCGGGAGGGGGTCTCGGCGGGGAGCTGTTTTTT
CASSSLAGGGLGGELFF
>TRBV29-1|TRBD2|TRBJ2-7|few
TGCAGCGTTGAAGACACCGGGACTAGCGGCGCCTACGAGCAGTACTTC
CSVEDTGTSGAYEQYF
>TRBV4-1|TRBD1|TRBJ2-5|-
TGCGCCAGCAGCCAGGGAGACAGGGATCAAGAGACCCAGTACTTC
CASSQGDRDQETQYF
>TRBV7-3|-|TRBJ2-2|-
TGTGCCAGCAGCTCTCAATCCACCGGGGAGCTGTTTTTT
CASSSQSTGELFF
>TRBV18|-|TRBJ2-7|-
TGTGCCAGCTCACCGCCTGGACAATCCTACGAGCAGTACTTC
CASSPPGQSYEQYF